The 8 T cell receptor beta chains below were found in one sample sequenced in a study of PD-1 blockade in classical Hodgkin lymphoma. After autologous stem cell transplantation all patients relapsed, and prior brentuximab vedotin exposure differed between cohorts. Measured with immunoSEQ multiplex PCR; TCRdb has only the in-frame clones, and not every one. This sample yields approximately 46,000 clones, of which roughly 73% are seen a single time; roughly 9.6% belongs to the top ten. Here the sequenced sample was peripheral blood mononuclear cells (PBMCs), taken at baseline. The source of these receptors is a human donor with classical Hodgkin lymphoma.

This clone showed up just a few times. This rearrangement joins TRBV4-1 to TRBJ1-2; perhaps TRBD1 as D (6 bases). The ends were cut back, 0 bases at V and 4 bases at J, with 12 bases in the middle. This CDR3 spans 15 amino acids. Germline V gene lookup returns CDR1 MGHRA and CDR2 YSYEKL. For the CDR3, the DNA is TGCGCCAGCAGCCAAGATAGGGGGGTATCCTATGGCTACACCTTC. It encodes CASSQDRGVSYGYTF.

This sequence joins TRBV9 and TRBJ2-3, with 13 nucleotides matching TRBD2. V lost 0 bases and J lost 4; bases outside the gene matches: 8. CDR1 is SGDLS, CDR2 YYNGEE, per germline. This CDR3 has 18 amino acids. CDR3 DNA sequence: TGTGCCAGCAGCGTAGCCCTTACTAGCGGGAGGGCCCCAGATACGCAGTATTTT. It yields the protein CASSVALTSGRAPDTQYF.

This clone was seen once. V is TRBV6-5 and J is TRBJ1-4, with a tentative D call TRBD1 (5 bases). Trimming left V 5 bases short and J 7 bases short, with 17 bases between. CDR1 MNHEY and CDR2 SVGAGI come from the germline V gene. The CDR3 consists of 15 residues. The CDR3 DNA is TGTGCCAGCAGTACTCGAGGGGCATTACGTGAAAAACTGTTTTTT. It codes for CASSTRGALREKLFF.

This clone was found a few times. As DNA, the CDR3 is TGCGCCAGCAGCTTTACCGGGACTACGAACACCGGGGAGCTGTTTTTT. This translates into CASSFTGTTNTGELFF. The V gene is TRBV5-1, the J gene TRBJ2-2, with 7 bases matching TRBD2. This CDR3 has 16 residues. With V trimmed by 2 bases and J by 0 bases, 4 bases remained unmatched. In germline, CDR1 is SGHRS, CDR2 YFSETQ.

The chain has TRBV19 and TRBJ1-2; D might be TRBD1 (5 bases). Trimming pared 3 bases from V and 4 bases from J, leaving 15 bases between. This CDR3 has 15 amino acids. The V gene's germline CDR1 is LNHDA and CDR2 SQIVND (reference sequence). The CDR3 reads CASSMGFGALYGYTF. In DNA form, the CDR3 reads TGTGCCAGTAGTATGGGGTTTGGGGCGCTCTATGGCTACACCTTC. The variable domain in full, completed from reference TRBV19 and TRBJ1-2, reads DGGITQSPKYLFRKEGQNVTLSCEQNLNHDAMYWYRQDPGQGLRLIYYSQIVNDFQKGDIAEGYSVSREKKESFPLTVTSAQKNPTAFYLCASSMGFGALYGYTFGSGTRLTVV.

This clone was observed a few times. This chain joins TRBV30 and TRBJ2-1, with TRBD2 identical over 7 bases. The germline V gene has CDR1 GTSNPN and CDR2 SVGIG (reference sequence). Trimming removed 1 base from V and 7 bases from J; junction bases left unmatched: 4. This CDR3 is 13 amino acids long. This chain's CDR3 is CAWSETSPNEQFF. The CDR3 DNA reads as TGTGCCTGGAGTGAGACTAGCCCAAATGAGCAGTTCTTC.

The chain has TRBV25-1 and TRBJ1-2; D remains unclear. The length of the CDR3 is 13 residues. Germline assignment: CDR1 MGHDK and CDR2 SYGVNS. The germline V and J ends were trimmed by 5 bases and 2 bases, with 9 bases remaining between them. The CDR3, as DNA: TGTGCCAGCAGTCTTGGCGGGAACTATGGCTACACCTTC. Its translation: CASSLGGNYGYTF.

In this sample, this clone turned up a few times. V gene TRBV4-1 combines with J gene TRBJ1-6; D is possibly TRBD1 (6 bases). CDR3 size: 15 residues. V lost 0 bases to trimming and J lost 6 bases, with 9 bases between them. In germline, CDR1 is MGHRA, CDR2 YSYEKL. The CDR3, as DNA: TGCGCCAGCAGCCAAGAAGGGACAACTAATTCACCCCTCCACTTT. Translation: CASSQEGTTNSPLHF.